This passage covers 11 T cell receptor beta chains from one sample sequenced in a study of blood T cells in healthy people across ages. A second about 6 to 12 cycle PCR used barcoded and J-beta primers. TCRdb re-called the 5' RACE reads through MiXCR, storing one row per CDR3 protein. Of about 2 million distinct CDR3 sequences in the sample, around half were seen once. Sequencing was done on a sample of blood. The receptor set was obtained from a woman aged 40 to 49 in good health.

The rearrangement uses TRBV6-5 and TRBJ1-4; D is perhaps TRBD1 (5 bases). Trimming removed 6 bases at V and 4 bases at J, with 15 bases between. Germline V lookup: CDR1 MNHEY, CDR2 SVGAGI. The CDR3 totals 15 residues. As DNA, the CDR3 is TGTGCCAGCAGAGTCAGGGAGAACTTTAATGAAAAACTGTTTTTT. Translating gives CASRVRENFNEKLFF.

Here the CDR3 DNA reads TGTGCCAGCAGCGACGGACAGGGATGGGAGCCCTACGAGCAGTACTTC. Protein: CASSDGQGWEPYEQYF. V and J are TRBV2 and TRBJ2-4; the match to TRBD1 covers 8 bases. The end of the DNA fits TRBJ2-7 better, so the J call may be wrong. The CDR3 covers 16 residues. Germline CDR1 reads SNHLY; CDR2 reads FYNNEI.

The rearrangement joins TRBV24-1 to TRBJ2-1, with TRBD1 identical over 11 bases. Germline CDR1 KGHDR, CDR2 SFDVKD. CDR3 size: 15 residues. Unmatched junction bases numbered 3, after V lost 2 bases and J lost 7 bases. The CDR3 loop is CATSDSGTGGNEQFF. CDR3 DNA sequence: TGTGCCACCAGTGATTCTGGGACAGGGGGGAATGAGCAGTTCTTC.

The CDR3 nucleotides read TGTGCCAGCACCCGACTGGAGGGGACTTCGGATACGCAGTATTTT. Protein: CASTRLEGTSDTQYF. This chain links TRBV6-6 with TRBJ2-3, with TRBD2 as a possible D gene (6 bases). V lost 7 bases, J lost 6 bases, and 20 bases lay in between. The CDR3 extends over 15 amino acids. The germline gives CDR1 MNHNY, CDR2 SVGAGI (reference sequence).

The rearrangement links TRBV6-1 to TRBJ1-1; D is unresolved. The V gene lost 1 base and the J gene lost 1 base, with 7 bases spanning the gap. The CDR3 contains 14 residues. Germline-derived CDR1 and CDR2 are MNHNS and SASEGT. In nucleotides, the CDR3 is TGTGCCAGCAGTGAAGGGGGTCCGAACACTGAAGCTTTCTTT. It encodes CASSEGGPNTEAFF.

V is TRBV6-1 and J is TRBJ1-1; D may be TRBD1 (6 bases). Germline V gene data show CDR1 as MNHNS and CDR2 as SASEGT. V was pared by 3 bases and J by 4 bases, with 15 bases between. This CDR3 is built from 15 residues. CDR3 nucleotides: TGTGCCAGCAGTGAGGGAAGGGGCAGGGGCACTGAAGCTTTCTTT. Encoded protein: CASSEGRGRGTEAFF.

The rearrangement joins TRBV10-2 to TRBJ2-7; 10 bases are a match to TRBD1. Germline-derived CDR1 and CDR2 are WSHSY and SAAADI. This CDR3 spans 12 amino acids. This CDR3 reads CAGGQGPYEQYF. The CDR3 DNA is TGCGCTGGGGGACAGGGGCCCTACGAGCAGTACTTC.

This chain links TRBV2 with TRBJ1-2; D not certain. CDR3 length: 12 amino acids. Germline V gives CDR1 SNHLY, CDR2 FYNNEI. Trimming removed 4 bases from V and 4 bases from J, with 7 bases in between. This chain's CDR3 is CASSGTLYGYTF. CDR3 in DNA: TGTGCCAGCAGTGGCACACTCTATGGCTACACCTTC.

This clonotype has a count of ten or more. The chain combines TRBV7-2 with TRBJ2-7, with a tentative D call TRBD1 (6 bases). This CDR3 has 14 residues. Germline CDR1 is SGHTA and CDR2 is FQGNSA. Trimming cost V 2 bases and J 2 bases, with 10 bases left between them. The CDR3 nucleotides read TGTGCCAGCAGCTTACGTACAGGGACCTACGAGCAGTACTTC. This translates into CASSLRTGTYEQYF.

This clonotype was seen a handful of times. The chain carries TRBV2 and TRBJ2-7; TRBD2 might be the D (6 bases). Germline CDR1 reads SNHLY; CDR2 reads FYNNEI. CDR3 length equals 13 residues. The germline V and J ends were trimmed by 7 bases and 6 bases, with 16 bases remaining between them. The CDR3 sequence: CASNRRDSSEQYF. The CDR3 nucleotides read TGTGCCAGCAACCGGCGGGACTCCAGCGAGCAGTACTTC.

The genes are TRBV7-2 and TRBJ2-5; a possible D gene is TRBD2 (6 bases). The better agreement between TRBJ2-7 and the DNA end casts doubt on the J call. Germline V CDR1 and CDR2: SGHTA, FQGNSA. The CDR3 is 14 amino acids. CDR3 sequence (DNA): TGTGCCAGCAAAAGGACGGAGGGTCCCTACGAGCAGTACTTC. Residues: CASKRTEGPYEQYF.